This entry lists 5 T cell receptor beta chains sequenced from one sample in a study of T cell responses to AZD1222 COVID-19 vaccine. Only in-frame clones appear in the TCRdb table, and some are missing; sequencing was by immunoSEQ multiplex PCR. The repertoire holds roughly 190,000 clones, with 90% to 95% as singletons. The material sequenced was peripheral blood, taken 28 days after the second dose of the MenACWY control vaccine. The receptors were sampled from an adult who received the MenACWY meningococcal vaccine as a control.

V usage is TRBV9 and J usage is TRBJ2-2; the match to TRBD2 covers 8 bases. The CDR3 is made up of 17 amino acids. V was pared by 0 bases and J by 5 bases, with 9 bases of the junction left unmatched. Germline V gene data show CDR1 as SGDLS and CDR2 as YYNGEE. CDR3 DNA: TGTGCCAGCAGCGTAGCTACCAGCGGGAGAGGGACCGGGGAGCTGTTTTTT. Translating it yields CASSVATSGRGTGELFF. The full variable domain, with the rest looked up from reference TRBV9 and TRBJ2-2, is DSGVTQTPKHLITATGQRVTLRCSPRSGDLSVYWYQQSLDQGLQFLIQYYNGEERAKGNILERFSAQQFPDLHSELNLSSLELGDSALYFCASSVATSGRGTGELFFGEGSRLTVL.

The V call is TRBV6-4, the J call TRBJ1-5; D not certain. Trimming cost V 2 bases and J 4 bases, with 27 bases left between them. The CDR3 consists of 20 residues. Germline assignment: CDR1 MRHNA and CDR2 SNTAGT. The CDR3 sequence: CASSDPPQTSPLGSNQPQHF. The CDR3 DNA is TGTGCCAGCAGTGACCCGCCCCAAACGAGCCCCCTGGGGTCTAATCAGCCCCAGCATTTT.

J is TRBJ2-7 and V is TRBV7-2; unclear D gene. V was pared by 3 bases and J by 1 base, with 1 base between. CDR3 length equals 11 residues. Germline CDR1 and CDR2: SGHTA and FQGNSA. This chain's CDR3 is CASSLSYEQYF. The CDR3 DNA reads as TGTGCCAGCAGCTTGTCCTACGAGCAGTACTTC.

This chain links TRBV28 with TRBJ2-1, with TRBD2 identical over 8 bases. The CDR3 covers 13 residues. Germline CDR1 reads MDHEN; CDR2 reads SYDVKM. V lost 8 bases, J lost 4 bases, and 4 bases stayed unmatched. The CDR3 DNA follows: TGTGCCAGCCTTGCTAGCGGGTACAATGAGCAGTTCTTC. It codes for CASLASGYNEQFF.

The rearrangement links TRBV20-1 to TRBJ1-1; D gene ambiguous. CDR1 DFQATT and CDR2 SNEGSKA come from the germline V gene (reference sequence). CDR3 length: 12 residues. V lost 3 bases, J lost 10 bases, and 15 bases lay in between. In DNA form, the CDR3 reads TGCAGTGCTAGTACGGATTCCGCGGGAGCTTTCTTT. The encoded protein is CSASTDSAGAFF.